The T cell receptor beta chain described here comes from a study of control samples from healthy donors and cancer patients. Clones were sequenced by immunoSEQ multiplex PCR, and TCRdb holds only the in-frame ones, with some missing. The sample contains 90,000 or so clones, approximately 90% of which appear only once. CDR1 and CDR2 (germline): LGHNA, YSLEER. Trimming took off 1 base at V and 0 bases at J, with 10 bases between the two ends. CDR3 size: 15 residues. J is TRBJ2-7 and V is TRBV4-3; maybe TRBD1 (5 bases). Material: blood. This TCR derives from a woman in her fifties or sixties in good health. The CDR3 loop is CASSQGWGGSYEQYF. The CDR3 nucleotides are TGCGCCAGCAGCCAAGGATGGGGCGGCTCCTACGAGCAGTACTTC.